Listed here are 18 T cell receptor beta chains from one sample, sequenced in a study of prognosis after radiotherapy for stage I lung cancer. It was by two-round multiplex PCR that TCR beta CDR3 was amplified from genomic DNA. It was primers specific to each TRBV and TRBJ gene that first-round PCR used. Each CDR3 protein is one row after TCRdb ran MiXCR on the multiplex PCR reads. The sample lists over 25,000 distinct CDR3 sequences; 35% to 55% were seen once. The sample consisted of PBMCs, taken before or after stereotactic body radiation therapy (not recorded which). These receptors came from a donor over 45 with non-small cell lung cancer.

The chain has TRBV6-2 or TRBV6-3 and TRBJ2-3; D remains ambiguous. The CDR3 spans 13 residues. CDR1 is MNHEY and CDR2 is SVGEGT in the germline V gene. Trimming stripped 8 bases from V and 0 bases from J, with 9 bases between. The CDR3 nucleotides read TGTGCCAGCCTTCAACATAGCACAGATACGCAGTATTTT. Amino acids: CASLQHSTDTQYF.

This clonotype was seen once. The chain combines TRBV7-2 with TRBJ2-2; 10 nucleotides line up with TRBD1. The CDR3 length is 16 residues. The junction had 8 bases not matched to a gene; V was cut back by 5 bases and J by 5 bases. Germline CDR1 SGHTA, CDR2 FQGNSA. The CDR3 DNA reads as TGTGCCAGCAGCCCTCTGGGGACAGGGGTAACCGGGGAGCTGTTTTTT. Protein product: CASSPLGTGVTGELFF.

The V gene is TRBV12-3 or TRBV12-4, the J gene TRBJ2-1; the match to TRBD1 covers 7 bases. The CDR3 runs to 13 residues. Germline trimming cut 4 bases from V and 9 bases from J; bases unmatched to any gene: 6. CDR3 loop: CASSSHQGVEQFF. CDR3 in DNA: TGTGCCAGCAGTTCTCACCAGGGGGTTGAGCAGTTCTTC.

This clonotype was detected ten times or more. A junction boundary mismatches the germline segment, possibly from a read error. The chain recombines TRBV5-6 with TRBJ2-7; D may be TRBD2 (5 bases). CDR1 SGHDT and CDR2 YYEEEE come from the germline V gene. CDR3 size: 15 residues. The DNA for the CDR3 is TGTGCCAGCAGCTTAAGCTTAGCGCCCTCCCACGAGCAGTACTTC. It yields the protein CASSLSLAPSHEQYF.

As to this clonotype: Being one base from a much bigger clone, this may be a read error. The J gene is TRBJ2-7, the V gene TRBV7-2; no reliable D call. This CDR3 region has 12 residues. V lost 5 bases, J lost 3 bases, and 8 bases lay in between. Germline CDR1 SGHTA, CDR2 FQGNSA. This chain's CDR3 is CASSLPGYEQYF. The CDR3 DNA follows: TGTGCCAGCAGCCTCCCCGGCTACGAGCAGTACTTC.

On this clonotype itself: The junction does not match germline at one end; this may be a read error. The rearrangement uses TRBV28 and TRBJ2-1, with TRBD2 as a possible D gene (6 bases). Germline V gene lookup returns CDR1 MDHEN and CDR2 SYDVKM. This CDR3 comprises 16 residues. For the CDR3, the DNA is TGTTCCAGCAGTTCCGTAGGTGGCGGGAACTACAATGAGCAGTTCTTC. This translates into CSSSSVGGGNYNEQFF.

Points on this clonotype: A read error is possible here, since a much larger clone lies one base away. The genes are TRBV20-1 and TRBJ1-2; the D gene is possibly TRBD1 (5 bases). Germline-derived CDR1 and CDR2 are DFQATT and SNEGSKA (reference sequence). This CDR3 is built from 13 residues. V lost 1 base to trimming and J lost 6 bases, with 12 bases between them. CDR3 sequence reads: CSARGDGDHGYTF. The CDR3 region has the DNA TGCAGTGCTAGAGGAGACGGGGACCATGGCTACACCTTC.

The chain joins TRBV5-1 to TRBJ2-3; D possibly corresponds to TRBD2 (6 bases). Germline assignment: CDR1 SGHRS and CDR2 YFSETQ. Trimming removed 3 bases at V and 3 bases at J, with 23 bases between. The CDR3 covers 18 residues. Here the CDR3 reads CASSSPTIGTGVTDTQYF. The CDR3 DNA is TGCGCCAGCAGCTCCCCCACTATCGGGACGGGAGTAACAGATACGCAGTATTTT.

This clonotype was counted many times. The chain has TRBV7-9 and TRBJ1-4; D is unresolved. The CDR3 runs 14 residues. The V gene lost 5 bases and the J gene lost 4 bases, with 11 bases spanning the gap. Germline values: CDR1 SEHNR, CDR2 FQNEAQ (reference sequence). The CDR3 here is CASSLTADNEKLFF. The CDR3 nucleotides read TGTGCCAGCAGCCTTACAGCGGATAATGAAAAACTGTTTTTT.

This chain uses TRBV6-1 with TRBJ2-1, with 7 bases lining up with TRBD1. Per germline, CDR1 MNHNS and CDR2 SASEGT. Germline trimming cut 9 bases from V and 6 bases from J; bases unmatched to any gene: 11. CDR3 length equals 14 residues. CDR3 sequence: CARGGSRSSNEQFF. The CDR3 region has the DNA TGTGCCAGAGGGGGCTCCAGATCAAGCAATGAGCAGTTCTTC.

This clonotype is categorized as medium-sized. The chain carries TRBV7-6 and TRBJ2-2, with a possible D match to TRBD2 (6 bases). This CDR3 has 15 residues. The germline V gene encodes CDR1 SGHVS and CDR2 FNYEAQ. V was trimmed by 1 base and J by 5 bases, leaving 11 bases between them. The CDR3 loop is CASSLGGEVTGELFF. CDR3 nucleotides: TGTGCCAGCAGCTTAGGCGGGGAGGTTACCGGGGAGCTGTTTTTT.

In regard to this clonotype: A read error may account for a junction end that differs from germline. This chain connects TRBV7-2 to TRBJ2-2, with a weak D call TRBD2 (6 bases). This CDR3 is 18 amino acids long. The V gene's germline CDR1 is SGHTA and CDR2 FQGNSA. Written as DNA, the CDR3 is TGTGCCAGCAGCTTAGTAGGGGCGGGACTTTCCAACACCCGGGAGCTGTTTTTT. It translates to CASSLVGAGLSNTRELFF.

This clonotype was seen a single time. A read error may account for a junction end that differs from germline. The rearrangement links TRBV5-1 to TRBJ2-7, with 7 bases aligning to TRBD1. The CDR3 has 15 amino acids. Germline V lookup: CDR1 SGHRS, CDR2 YFSETQ. CDR3 sequence: CASSLEKGASYEQYF. Written as DNA, the CDR3 is TGTGCCAGCAGCTTAGAGAAGGGGGCGTCCTACGAGCAGTACTTC.

In its sample, this clonotype is medium-sized. The chain couples TRBV5-6 to TRBJ1-6; 8 positions match TRBD1. V was pared by 1 base and J by 14 bases, with 14 bases of the junction left unmatched. Germline-derived CDR1 and CDR2 are SGHDT and YYEEEE. The CDR3 extends over 16 amino acids. The CDR3 DNA is TGTGCCAGCAGCTTGACCACGCAGGGGGCCCAGCGGGCCCTCCACTTT. Its protein is CASSLTTQGAQRALHF.

This sequence joins TRBV6-1 and TRBJ2-2; tentatively, D is TRBD2 (5 bases). CDR1 is MNHNS, CDR2 SASEGT, per germline. Trimming stripped 6 bases from V and 5 bases from J, with 16 bases between. This CDR3 comprises 15 residues. CDR3 DNA: TGTGCCAGCAGACCGGTACTTCGAGGGACCGGGGAGCTGTTTTTT. Its translation: CASRPVLRGTGELFF.

At least ten counts were recorded for this clonotype. This chain joins TRBV18 and TRBJ2-1; D is ambiguous. V was trimmed by 3 bases and J by 7 bases, leaving 10 bases between them. CDR3 length: 13 amino acids. The germline CDR1 and CDR2 sequences are KGHSH and LQKENI. Here the CDR3 reads CASSPGSWNEQFF. The CDR3, as DNA: TGTGCCAGCTCACCGGGGTCATGGAATGAGCAGTTCTTC.

In regard to this clonotype: With a much larger clone just one base away, this may be a read error. The chain employs TRBV5-4 and TRBJ2-2; D not resolved. V shed 0 bases and J shed 10 bases, with 7 bases lying between them. The germline V gene has CDR1 SGHNT and CDR2 YYREEE (reference sequence). CDR3 size: 12 residues. As DNA, the CDR3 is TGTGCCAGCAGCTTGGGGGCCGTGGAGCTGTTTTTT. It translates to CASSLGAVELFF.

Points on this clonotype: This likely came from a read error, as a far larger clone is one base away. V gene TRBV6-4 combines with J gene TRBJ2-5, with D uncertain. Germline V lookup: CDR1 MRHNA, CDR2 SNTAGT. V was trimmed by 6 bases and J by 5 bases, leaving 13 bases between them. The CDR3 is 13 residues long. CDR3 sequence: CASRHWAWETQYF. In nucleotides, the CDR3 is TGTGCCAGCAGACACTGGGCCTGGGAGACCCAGTACTTC.